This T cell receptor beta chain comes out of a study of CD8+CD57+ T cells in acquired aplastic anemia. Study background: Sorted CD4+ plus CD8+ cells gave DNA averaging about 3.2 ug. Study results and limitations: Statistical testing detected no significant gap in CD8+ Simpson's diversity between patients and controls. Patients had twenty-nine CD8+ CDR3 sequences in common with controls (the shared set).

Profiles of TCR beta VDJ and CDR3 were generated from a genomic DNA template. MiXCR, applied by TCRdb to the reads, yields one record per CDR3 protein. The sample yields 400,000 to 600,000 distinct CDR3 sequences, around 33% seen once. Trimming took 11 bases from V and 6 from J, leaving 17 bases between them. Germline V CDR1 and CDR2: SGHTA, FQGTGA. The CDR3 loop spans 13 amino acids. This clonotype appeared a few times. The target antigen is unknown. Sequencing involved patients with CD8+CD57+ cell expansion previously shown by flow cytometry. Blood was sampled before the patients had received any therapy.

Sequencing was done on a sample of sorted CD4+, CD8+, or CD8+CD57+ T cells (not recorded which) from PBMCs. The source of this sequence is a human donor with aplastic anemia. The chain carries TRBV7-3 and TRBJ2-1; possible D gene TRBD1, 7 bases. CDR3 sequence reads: CARQGGSSNEQFF. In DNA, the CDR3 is TGTGCCCGGCAGGGGGGTAGCAGCAATGAGCAGTTCTTC.